One sample yielded the 8 T cell receptor beta chains listed below, sequenced in a study of blood T cell repertoires in COVID-19 (dated by TCRdb to between 2020 and 2021). Libraries came from the immunoSEQ multiplex PCR assay. TCRdb took this table from immuneACCESS and kept in-frame rearrangements with V and J called. Such tables lack part of the clones; where checked against another copy, unresolved V genes explain under half of the gap, and the rest is unexplained. The sample table lists 150,000 to 200,000 clones, roughly 83% of them with a count of one. 1.5% to 1.9% of the sample goes to the ten largest clones. Sequencing used peripheral blood. These receptors were collected from a human donor in a cohort sampled during active COVID-19.

Comments on this clone: Other DNA variants within this sample encode the same CDR3. The V and J genes are TRBV5-1 and TRBJ2-6, with D maybe TRBD2 (6 bases). CDR1 and CDR2 (germline): SGHRS, YFSETQ. The ends were cut back, 0 bases at V and 2 bases at J, with 6 bases in the middle. This CDR3 region has 15 residues. As DNA, the CDR3 is TGCGCCAGCAGCTTGGCGGGGGCTGGGGCCAACGTCCTGACTTTC. As protein: CASSLAGAGANVLTF.

The CDR3 region has the DNA TGTGCCAGTAGCCAGGACACGAACACTGAAGCTTTCTTT. Translated: CASSQDTNTEAFF. This chain joins TRBV19 and TRBJ1-1; a weak D match, TRBD1 (5 bases). The germline V and J ends were trimmed by 6 bases and 1 base, with 9 bases remaining between them. The germline CDR1 and CDR2 sequences are LNHDA and SQIVND (reference sequence). CDR3 length: 13 residues.

The chain combines TRBV7-8 with TRBJ2-6; TRBD1 agrees at 7 bases. This CDR3 contains 19 residues. Germline V gene data show CDR1 as SGHVS and CDR2 as FQNEAQ. J lost 0 bases, V lost 6 bases, and 14 bases had no gene match. CDR3 nucleotides: TGTGCCAGCAGTCCAGGGGCGACAGGGCGGTCCTCTGGGGCCAACGTCCTGACTTTC. This gives the protein CASSPGATGRSSGANVLTF.

This clone came up a few times. The chain combines TRBV7-9 with TRBJ1-2; TRBD1 matches at 7 bases. Per germline, CDR1 SEHNR and CDR2 FQNEAQ (reference sequence). The V and J ends lost 5 bases and 6 bases, in that order; junction bases with no gene match: 6. This CDR3 is built from 13 residues. The CDR3 spells CASSRDRADGYTF. The CDR3, as DNA: TGTGCCAGCAGCCGCGACAGGGCGGATGGCTACACCTTC.

This clone has only one observation. The chain links TRBV7-2 to TRBJ1-2, with a possible D match to TRBD1 (5 bases). Germline V CDR1 and CDR2: SGHTA, FQGNSA. V gave up 1 base and J gave up 5 bases, with 11 bases separating them. The CDR3 sequence is 14 residues long. In DNA form, the CDR3 reads TGTGCCAGCAGCTTAGAGTTGACAGTATATGGCTACACCTTC. Protein product: CASSLELTVYGYTF.

The chain links TRBV7-9 to TRBJ2-7, with 10 bases aligning to TRBD1. Germline V lookup: CDR1 SEHNR, CDR2 FQNEAQ (reference sequence). This CDR3 comprises 17 residues. Trimming removed 3 bases from V and 5 bases from J; junction bases left unmatched: 13. The CDR3 reads CASSFFRRTGGSNEQYF. CDR3 sequence (DNA): TGTGCCAGCAGCTTCTTCCGCCGGACAGGGGGGTCAAACGAGCAGTACTTC.

J is TRBJ2-1 and V is TRBV18, with D maybe TRBD2 (9 bases). The germline CDR1 and CDR2 sequences are KGHSH and LQKENI. CDR3 length equals 17 residues. V was clipped by 5 bases and J by 0 bases, with 17 bases between them. In nucleotides, the CDR3 is TGTGCCAGCTCAGGACAGGGACTAGCCGGCTCCTACAATGAGCAGTTCTTC. Protein product: CASSGQGLAGSYNEQFF.

This rearrangement joins TRBV5-5 to TRBJ1-4; 9 bases are shared with TRBD1. Germline CDR1 reads SGHKS; CDR2 reads YYEKEE (reference sequence). This CDR3 spans 20 amino acids. Losses at the gene ends were 1 base for V and 2 bases for J; bases not matched to a gene: 15. CDR3 DNA: TGTGCCAGCAGCTTGCACGCGGACAGGGGTCGATACCCGACTAATGAAAAACTGTTTTTT. Amino acid sequence: CASSLHADRGRYPTNEKLFF.